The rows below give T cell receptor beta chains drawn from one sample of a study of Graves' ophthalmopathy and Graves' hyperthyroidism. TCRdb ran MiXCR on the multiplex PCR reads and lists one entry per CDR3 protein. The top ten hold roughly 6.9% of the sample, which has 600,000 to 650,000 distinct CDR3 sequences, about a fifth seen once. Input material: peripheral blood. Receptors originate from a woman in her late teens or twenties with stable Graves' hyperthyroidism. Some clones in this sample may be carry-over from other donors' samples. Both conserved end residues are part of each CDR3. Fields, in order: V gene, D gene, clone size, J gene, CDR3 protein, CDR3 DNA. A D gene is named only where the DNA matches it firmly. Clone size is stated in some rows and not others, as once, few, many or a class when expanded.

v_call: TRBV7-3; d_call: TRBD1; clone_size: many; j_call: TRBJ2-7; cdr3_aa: CASSLSGGTGDEQYF; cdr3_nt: TGTGCCAGCAGCTTAAGTGGGGGGACAGGCGACGAGCAGTACTTC
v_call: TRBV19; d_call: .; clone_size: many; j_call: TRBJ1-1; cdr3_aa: CASITSGRLNTEAFF; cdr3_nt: TGTGCCAGCATTACCTCGGGACGGCTGAACACTGAAGCTTTCTTT
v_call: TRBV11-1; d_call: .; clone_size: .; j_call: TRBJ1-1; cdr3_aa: CASSLVSKREAFF; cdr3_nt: TGTGCCAGCAGCTTAGTTTCTAAGAGAGAAGCTTTCTTT
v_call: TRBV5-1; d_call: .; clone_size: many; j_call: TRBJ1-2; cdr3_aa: CASSLEAGERGYGYTF; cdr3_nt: TGCGCCAGCAGCTTGGAGGCAGGGGAGAGAGGCTATGGCTACACCTTC
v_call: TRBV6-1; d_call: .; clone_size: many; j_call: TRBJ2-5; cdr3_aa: CASGLLQETQYF; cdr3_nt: TGTGCCAGCGGGCTGCTCCAAGAGACCCAGTACTTC
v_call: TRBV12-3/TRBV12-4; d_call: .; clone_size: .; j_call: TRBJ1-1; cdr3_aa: CASNSRGHTEAFF; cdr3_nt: TGTGCCAGCAACTCCAGGGGACACACTGAAGCTTTCTTT
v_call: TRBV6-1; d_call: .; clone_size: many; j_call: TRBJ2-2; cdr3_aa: CASSERRGTLTGELFF; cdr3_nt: TGTGCCAGCAGTGAAAGAAGAGGGACACTCACCGGGGAGCTGTTTTTT
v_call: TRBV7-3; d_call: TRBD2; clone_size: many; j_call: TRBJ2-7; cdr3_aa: CASSQLAGAPSYEQYF; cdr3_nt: TGTGCCAGCAGCCAACTAGCGGGAGCGCCCTCCTACGAGCAGTACTTC
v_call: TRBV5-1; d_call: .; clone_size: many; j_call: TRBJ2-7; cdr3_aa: CASSLFRDDEQYF; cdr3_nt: TGCGCCAGCAGCTTGTTCAGGGACGACGAGCAGTACTTC
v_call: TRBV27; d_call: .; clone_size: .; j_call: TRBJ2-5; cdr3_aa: CASMSPGGGETQYF; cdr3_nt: TGTGCCAGCATGAGTCCCGGGGGCGGGGAGACCCAGTACTTC
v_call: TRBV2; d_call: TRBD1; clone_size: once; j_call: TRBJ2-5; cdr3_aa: CASSDGGTGVETQYF; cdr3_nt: TGTGCCAGCAGTGACGGAGGGACAGGGGTGGAGACCCAGTACTTC
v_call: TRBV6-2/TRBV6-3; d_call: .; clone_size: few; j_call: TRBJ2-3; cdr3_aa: CASTKTPHTQYF; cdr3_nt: TGTGCCAGCACCAAAACACCCCATACGCAGTATTTT
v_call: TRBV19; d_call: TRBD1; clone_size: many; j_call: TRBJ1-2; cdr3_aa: CASSTPGQGNYGYTF; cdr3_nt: TGTGCCAGTAGTACTCCGGGACAGGGGAACTATGGCTACACCTTC
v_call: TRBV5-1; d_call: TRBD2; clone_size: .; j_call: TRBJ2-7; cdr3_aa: CASSLTREGLPEQYF; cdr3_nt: TGCGCCAGCAGCTTGACGCGGGAGGGCCTCCCCGAGCAGTACTTC
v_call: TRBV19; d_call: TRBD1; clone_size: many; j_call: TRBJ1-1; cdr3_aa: CASSRGLGEAFF; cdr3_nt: TGTGCCTCCTCCAGGGGGCTGGGTGAAGCTTTCTTT
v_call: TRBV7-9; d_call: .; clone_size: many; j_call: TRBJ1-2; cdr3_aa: CASSDGQLYGYTF; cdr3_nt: TGTGCCAGCAGCGACGGACAGCTATATGGCTACACCTTC
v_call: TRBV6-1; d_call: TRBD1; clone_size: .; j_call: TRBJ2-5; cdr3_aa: CASSEGQAQETQYF; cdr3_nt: TGTGCCAGCAGTGAGGGACAGGCCCAAGAGACCCAGTACTTC
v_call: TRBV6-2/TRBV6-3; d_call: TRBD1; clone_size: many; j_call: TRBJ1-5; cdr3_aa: CASSYPGGQNDSNQPQHF; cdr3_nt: TGTGCCAGCAGTTACCCGGGGGGACAGAACGATAGCAATCAGCCCCAGCATTTT
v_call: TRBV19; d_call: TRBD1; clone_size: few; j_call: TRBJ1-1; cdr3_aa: CASRPVPGGDAEAFF; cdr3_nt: TGTGCCAGTAGACCCGTACCAGGGGGAGACGCTGAAGCTTTCTTT
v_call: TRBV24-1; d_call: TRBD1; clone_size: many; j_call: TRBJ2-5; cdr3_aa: CATEGQTSETQYF; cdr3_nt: TGTGCCACAGAGGGACAGACTTCGGAGACCCAGTACTTC